Below, 2 T cell receptor beta chains from the same sample are listed, as sequenced in a study of glioma-infiltrating T cells (dated by TCRdb to the mid-2010s). This sample was sequenced with an Illumina MiSeq. TCR alpha and beta CDR3 regions were amplified with the iRepertoire nested amplicon-rescue multiplex PCR (arm-PCR) platform from RNA. TCRdb redid the processing of the public reads, applying fastp at Q25 and MiXCR, and retained in-frame beta chains. Each entry merges the rows of one CDR3 protein and shows their most common DNA and genes. The sample contains about 380,000 distinct CDR3 sequences, roughly 41% of them found a single time. 9.5% to 15% of the sample goes to the ten largest clones. Sequencing input: glioma tissue, nonneoplastic brain tissue, or PBMCs (not recorded which). The receptors were sampled from a human donor with low-grade glioma or glioblastoma, undergoing nonglioma brain surgery, or in good health (not recorded which).

This clonotype was observed at least ten times. The rearrangement links TRBV20-1 to TRBJ1-4; weak D call: TRBD1 (6 bases). Germline assignment: CDR1 DFQATT and CDR2 SNEGSKA (reference sequence). V gave up 6 bases and J gave up 0 bases, with 11 bases separating them. There are 14 residues in the CDR3. The CDR3 bases are TGCAGTGCGACGGACAGCACAACTAATGAAAAACTGTTTTTT. It yields the protein CSATDSTTNEKLFF.

A remark on this clonotype: A clone one base away is much larger, so this may be a read error. The chain joins TRBV15 to TRBJ2-7; perhaps TRBD1 as D (5 bases). Germline CDR1 and CDR2: LNHNV and YYDKDF (reference sequence). The CDR3 extends over 15 amino acids. CDR3 sequence (DNA): TGTGCCACCAGGAGAGAAAGGGGTGTCTCCTACGAGCAGTACTTC. Its protein is CATRRERGVSYEQYF.